The sequence of this T cell receptor (beta chain) was determined in a study of shared clonotypes between healthy human individuals. Study findings and constraints: Larger estimated richness was generally recorded for naive subsets relative to memory subsets. When compared with the clonotypes that were shared by all four sorted-subset donors, the non-shared clonotypes turned out to have lower generation probabilities.

Method: immunoSEQ multiplex PCR; TCRdb's copy keeps in-frame clones and lacks some. The repertoire holds about 1 million clones, approximately 70% seen once, with about 1.5% in the top ten. Points on this clone: The antigen is not known.

V trimming: 2 bases; J trimming: 3 bases; junction bases outside the gene matches: 9. There are 16 residues in the CDR3. The V gene's germline CDR1 is GTSNPN and CDR2 SVGIG (reference sequence). The chain uses TRBV30 and TRBJ1-3; 8 bases agree with TRBD1. Sequencing was carried out using memory CD4+ T cells sorted from blood. Noted subset: CD45RA-negative fraction. The sequence was collected from a man between 18 and 29 years old in good health. CDR3 protein: CAWSSDRGSFGNTIYF. DNA of the CDR3: TGTGCCTGGAGTTCCGACAGGGGTTCTTTTGGAAACACCATATATTTT.